The next 15 T cell receptor beta chains were all read from a single sample in a study of shared clonotypes between healthy human individuals. Libraries were prepared by immunoSEQ multiplex PCR; TCRdb keeps only in-frame clonotypes and omits some of them. Here the sample spans over a million clones, 70% to 80% being singletons. Sequencing was carried out using memory CD4+ T cells from PBMCs. Indicated subset: CD45RA-negative fraction. The receptor set was obtained from a man aged 18 to 30 in good health. Some clones in this sample may be carry-over from other donors' samples.

This clone has more than one count but fewer than ten. The chain combines TRBV6-1 with TRBJ2-1, with 10 bases aligning to TRBD2. The CDR3 contains 14 residues. Germline V gene data show CDR1 as MNHNS and CDR2 as SASEGT. Trimming cost V 7 bases and J 8 bases; bases outside gene matches: 8. The CDR3 sequence is CASIASGSNYEQFF. CDR3 nucleotide sequence: TGTGCCAGCATAGCTAGCGGGAGTAATTATGAGCAGTTCTTC.

This clone was detected only a few times. The genes are TRBV6-1 and TRBJ1-3; TRBD1 might be the D (5 bases). In germline, CDR1 is MNHNS, CDR2 SASEGT. V was shortened by 5 bases and J by 8 bases, with 16 bases between the two germline ends. The length of the CDR3 is 14 residues. The CDR3 protein is CASSLQVVKDTIYF. The CDR3 DNA reads as TGTGCCAGCAGTCTACAGGTGGTTAAAGACACCATATATTTT.

The chain combines TRBV28 with TRBJ2-7, with D possibly being TRBD2 (5 bases). Germline CDR1 reads MDHEN; CDR2 reads SYDVKM. The length of the CDR3 is 14 residues. Trimming cost V 6 bases and J 3 bases, with 15 bases left between them. DNA for the CDR3: TGTGCCAGCAGCTCCCCGTCAGGACTCTACGAGCAGTACTTC. It codes for CASSSPSGLYEQYF.

Only one count was recorded for this clone. The chain is built from TRBV7-2 and TRBJ2-1, with 12 bases that match TRBD2. Trimming took 3 bases from V and 9 from J; bases not matched to a gene: 9. Germline-derived CDR1 and CDR2 are SGHTA and FQGNSA. This CDR3 has 16 amino acids. The CDR3 loop reads CASSFSSGRAGFEQFF. The CDR3 bases are TGTGCCAGCAGCTTCTCTAGCGGGAGGGCCGGATTTGAGCAGTTCTTC.

This chain uses TRBV29-1 with TRBJ2-4; 8 nucleotides align to TRBD1. The CDR3 is 14 amino acids. The germline gives CDR1 SQVTM, CDR2 ANQGSEA. Trimming at V came to 6 bases and at J to 0 bases, leaving 4 bases not matched to a gene. CDR3 nucleotides: TGCAGCGTGCGACAGGGGTTAGCCAAAAACATTCAGTACTTC. Its protein is CSVRQGLAKNIQYF. Together with reference TRBV29-1 and TRBJ2-4, the CDR3 gives the full variable domain: SAVISQKPSRDICQRGTSLTIQCQVDSQVTMMFWYRQQPGQSLTLIATANQGSEATYESGFVIDKFPISRPNLTFSTLTVSNMSPEDSSIYLCSVRQGLAKNIQYFGAGTRLSVL.

The sample holds many counts of this clone. The chain couples TRBV27 to TRBJ2-1, with 13 bases that match TRBD2. V lost 3 bases, J lost 5 bases, and 7 bases stayed unmatched. Germline V CDR1 and CDR2: MNHEY, SMNVEV (reference sequence). The CDR3 loop spans 17 amino acids. The CDR3 loop is CASSLGIGTSGDNEQFF. The CDR3 DNA reads as TGTGCCAGCAGTTTGGGCATCGGGACTAGCGGGGACAATGAGCAGTTCTTC.

The chain has TRBV19 and TRBJ1-2; 10 bases line up with TRBD1. Losses at the gene ends were 5 bases for V and 7 bases for J; bases not matched to a gene: 10. This CDR3 is built from 15 residues. Germline V gene lookup returns CDR1 LNHDA and CDR2 SQIVND (reference sequence). In nucleotides, the CDR3 is TGTGCCAGTAGTCCGAGGACAGGGGGTCTCGGTGGCTACACCTTC. This codes for CASSPRTGGLGGYTF.

In regard to this clone: This likely reflects a read error, since a far larger clone is one base away. The chain has TRBV30 and TRBJ1-6; perhaps TRBD1 as D (5 bases). The CDR3 is made up of 13 amino acids. CDR1 and CDR2 (germline): GTSNPN, SVGIG (reference sequence). V lost 1 base and J 11 bases, leaving 12 bases between the germline ends. The CDR3 here is CAWSGRGRTPLHF. DNA for the CDR3: TGTGCCTGGAGTGGACGGGGGAGAACACCCCTCCACTTT.

This clone has a handful of counts. J is TRBJ2-1 and V is TRBV5-1; 8 nucleotides match TRBD1. The germline V gene has CDR1 SGHRS and CDR2 YFSETQ. CDR3 size: 17 residues. V shed 2 bases, J shed 3 bases, and the junction held 10 bases outside the gene matches. In DNA form, the CDR3 reads TGCGCCAGCAGCTTCGGGATTTCAGGGGGCAGCTACAATGAGCAGTTCTTC. Amino acid sequence: CASSFGISGGSYNEQFF.

This chain connects TRBV28 to TRBJ1-1; tentatively, D is TRBD1 (6 bases). The germline V gene encodes CDR1 MDHEN and CDR2 SYDVKM. Trimming stripped 11 bases from V and 5 bases from J, with 21 bases between. This CDR3 spans 14 amino acids. The CDR3 loop reads CAGSPSTGRTEAFF. Here the CDR3 DNA reads TGTGCCGGTTCACCCTCCACAGGGAGGACTGAAGCTTTCTTT.

The gene calls are TRBV7-7 and TRBJ2-5; 8 positions agree with TRBD1. Germline CDR1 and CDR2: SSHAT and FNYEAQ (reference sequence). V shed 3 bases, J shed 1 base, and the junction held 4 bases outside the gene matches. This CDR3 comprises 15 residues. The CDR3 DNA reads as TGTGCCAGCAGCTTTCTGACAGGGGCCCAAGAGACCCAGTACTTC. Translated: CASSFLTGAQETQYF.

The chain joins TRBV5-1 to TRBJ2-1, with TRBD1 matching over 8 bases. The CDR3 covers 15 residues. CDR1 and CDR2 from the germline V gene are SGHRS and YFSETQ. The V and J ends lost 4 bases and 8 bases, in that order; junction bases with no gene match: 11. The CDR3 sequence is CASSLTGVVEDEQFF. The CDR3 nucleotides are TGCGCCAGCAGCCTGACAGGGGTGGTTGAGGATGAGCAGTTCTTC. Looking up the rest from reference TRBV5-1 and TRBJ2-1 gives the full variable domain: KAGVTQTPRYLIKTRGQQVTLSCSPISGHRSVSWYQQTPGQGLQFLFEYFSETQRNKGNFPGRFSGRQFSNSRSEMNVSTLELGDSALYLCASSLTGVVEDEQFFGPGTRLTVL.

The chain uses TRBV29-1 and TRBJ2-7; 12 bases line up with TRBD1. CDR1 SQVTM and CDR2 ANQGSEA come from the germline V gene. Trimming removed 4 bases from V and 7 bases from J; junction bases left unmatched: 5. This CDR3 has 13 amino acids. CDR3 region: CSVVGTGGLEQYF. In nucleotides, the CDR3 is TGCAGCGTTGTCGGGACAGGGGGCCTGGAGCAGTACTTC.

This clone is a singleton in its sample. This chain uses TRBV11-3 with TRBJ1-1; D possibly corresponds to TRBD1 (6 bases). This CDR3 has 13 residues. The germline V gene has CDR1 SGHNT and CDR2 YENEEA. Trimming shortened V by 5 bases and J by 0 bases, and 7 bases separated the two germline ends. Written as DNA, the CDR3 is TGTGCCAGCAGCGACAGGATGAACACTGAAGCTTTCTTT. Protein: CASSDRMNTEAFF.

The chain is built from TRBV5-6 and TRBJ1-2, with D perhaps TRBD1 (6 bases). Deletions cut 1 base from V and 6 bases from J, with 13 bases between. The germline gives CDR1 SGHDT, CDR2 YYEEEE. This CDR3 is built from 14 residues. The CDR3 bases are TGTGCCAGCAGCTTGTGGCAGGGGACCCATGGCTACACCTTC. Its protein is CASSLWQGTHGYTF.